This T cell receptor (beta chain) was captured in a study of blood T cells in healthy people across ages. Points from the study as a whole: Researchers deemed the diversity estimates from one million T cells underestimates. Unsorted PBMC input precluded a conclusive naive versus antigen-experienced comparison.

Comment on this clonotype: Its specificity is not known.

Each individual donor underwent a draw of about 9.1 milliliters of peripheral blood. Isolation yielded PBMCs, at least 7 million per sample, in every case. The trim removed 4 bases at V and 5 bases at J, leaving 14 bases unmatched. The germline V gene has CDR1 SEHNR and CDR2 FQNEAQ (reference sequence). This CDR3 is built from 17 residues. Primers used in a second PCR of about 7 to 12 cycles were a sample-barcoded 5' primer and a J-beta primer mix. TCRdb re-called the 5' RACE reads with MiXCR, one entry per CDR3 protein. In the table there are 1.5 million to 2 million distinct CDR3 sequences, 28% of which are singletons.

The receptor's source is a young woman in good health. The chain has TRBV7-9 and TRBJ2-5; TRBD1 matches 9 bases. The specimen sequenced was blood. For the CDR3, the DNA is TGTGCCAGCAGCTACCCCGGGACAGGGCGCGGCCGGGAGACCCAGTACTTC. Translating gives CASSYPGTGRGRETQYF.